Listed below are T cell receptor beta chains from one sample, sequenced in a study of T cell repertoires in cytomegalovirus infection. The antigens these receptors bind are not known. TCRdb processed the reads anew with MiXCR; each CDR3 protein has one entry. In the table there are hundreds of thousands of distinct CDR3 sequences, roughly 34% of which are singletons. Sequenced here: cultured PBMCs, sampled from culture after CMV antigen stimulation. The receptor set was obtained from a human donor in good health (CMV status not recorded). Some clones in this sample may be carry-over from other donors' samples. Each CDR3 is given with its conserved first and last residue. Fields, in order: clone size, D gene, J gene, V gene, CDR3 DNA, CDR3 protein. D genes are given only for firm matches. Size is stated for part of the rows, as once, few or many counts, or as a class when the clone is expanded.

.	.	TRBJ2-3	TRBV2	TGTGCCAGCGGAGGGAGGATGTTGGTCTTC	CASGGRMLVF
.	TRBD1	TRBJ2-5	TRBV2	TGTGCCAGCAGTGCTAGACAGGGTTTAGAGACCCAGTACTTC	CASSARQGLETQYF
.	TRBD2	TRBJ2-1	TRBV27	TGTGCCAGCATTAGGGGGGGCGGGACTAGCGGCAATGAGCAGTTCTTC	CASIRGGGTSGNEQFF
many	TRBD1	TRBJ2-4	TRBV7-9	TGTGCCAGCAGCCCAGGGGGCCGAAACGGGGCCAAAAACATTCAGTACTTC	CASSPGGRNGAKNIQYF
.	TRBD1	TRBJ2-1	TRBV28	TGTGCCAGCAGCCCAAAAAGGGGCAGGGGGTACCACAATGAGCAGTTCTTC	CASSPKRGRGYHNEQFF
.	.	TRBJ1-1	TRBV7-2	TGTGCCAGCAGCACCTTTCGAGGGGCGCGGCGTGACACTGAAGCTTTCTTT	CASSTFRGARRDTEAFF
.	.	TRBJ1-3	TRBV5-8	TGTGCCAGCAGCTTGACAGTGGGAGGAAACACCATATATTTT	CASSLTVGGNTIYF
.	TRBD2	TRBJ2-5	TRBV10-3	TGTGCCATCAGTGCGAGGAGCGGGACGGAGACCCAGTACTTC	CAISARSGTETQYF
.	TRBD2	TRBJ2-1	TRBV6-5	TGTGCCAGCAGTTACGCAACCCTAGCGGGATACAATGAGCAGTTCTTC	CASSYATLAGYNEQFF
.	TRBD2	TRBJ2-2	TRBV29-1	TGCAGCGCCGGGACTAGCGGGAGAAGCACCGGGGAGCTGTTTTTT	CSAGTSGRSTGELFF
.	.	TRBJ1-5	TRBV11-2	TGTGCCAGCAGCCGGGCCCCAGGGGGCAATCAGCCCCAGCATTTT	CASSRAPGGNQPQHF
.	TRBD2	TRBJ2-3	TRBV27	TGTGCCAGCAGTAACCCGACTAGCGGGAGACCAGTGGACCTCACAGATACGCAGTATTTT	CASSNPTSGRPVDLTDTQYF
.	.	TRBJ2-3	TRBV5-4	TGTGCCAGCACCCTAACCCGAGAAGGGGATACGCAGTATTTT	CASTLTREGDTQYF
.	.	TRBJ1-2	TRBV9	TGTGCCAGCAGCAAATCTGACAGGTCCGACTATGGCTACACCTTC	CASSKSDRSDYGYTF
once	.	TRBJ1-1	TRBV25-1	TGTGCCAGCAGTGAATTGGGGCCAACGATGGGGAACACTGAAGCTTTCTTT	CASSELGPTMGNTEAFF
.	.	TRBJ1-5	TRBV10-3	TGTGCCATCAGTTGGGACAGCAATCAGCCCCAGCATTTT	CAISWDSNQPQHF
few	.	TRBJ1-2	TRBV6-1	TGTGCCAGCAGTGATTGGCTTTCCTATGGCTACACCTTC	CASSDWLSYGYTF
many	.	TRBJ2-6	TRBV12-3/TRBV12-4	TGTGCCAGCAGTTTGTTAGTACCTGCCAACGTCCTGACTTTC	CASSLLVPANVLTF
.	.	TRBJ1-6	TRBV28	TGTGCCAGCAGTTTGTATATGAGCTCCTATAATTCACCCCTCCACTTT	CASSLYMSSYNSPLHF
.	.	TRBJ2-2	TRBV7-2	TGTGCCAGCAGCTTAGGGAGTTACACCGGGGAGCTGTTTTTT	CASSLGSYTGELFF
.	TRBD1	TRBJ2-5	TRBV7-2	TGTGCCAGCAGCTTAGACCAGGGGGAAGAGACCCAGTACTTC	CASSLDQGEETQYF
.	TRBD1	TRBJ1-2	TRBV27	TGTGCCAGCAGTCCACGGACAGGGGGCGTCTATGGCTACACCTTC	CASSPRTGGVYGYTF
.	.	TRBJ1-4	TRBV12-3/TRBV12-4	TGTGCCAGCAGCGACGACAGACTTCCGCGGGAAAAACTGTTTTTT	CASSDDRLPREKLFF
.	TRBD1	TRBJ2-3	TRBV6-1	TGTGCCAGCAGTCCCTTGACAGGGGGGACAGATACGCAGTATTTT	CASSPLTGGTDTQYF
.	.	TRBJ1-1	TRBV7-9	TGTGCCAGCAGCGTGCCCACCGCTGAAGCTTTCTTT	CASSVPTAEAFF
.	.	TRBJ1-6	TRBV4-1	TGCGCCAGCAGCCAAGAAGACACTTCTAATTCACCCCTCCACTTT	CASSQEDTSNSPLHF
many	TRBD2	TRBJ2-5	TRBV7-2	TGTGCCAGCAGACCCTCCACCGGGACTAGCAGGGAGACCCAGTACTTC	CASRPSTGTSRETQYF
.	TRBD2	TRBJ2-7	TRBV27	TGTGCCAGCAGAATAGCGGGAGGGGACTACGAGCAGTACTTC	CASRIAGGDYEQYF
.	TRBD1	TRBJ2-2	TRBV7-2	TGTGCCAGCAGCCCTACAGGGGTCCCCGGGGAGCTGTTTTTT	CASSPTGVPGELFF
.	TRBD2	TRBJ2-1	TRBV7-2	TGTGCCAGCAGCTTAGAGGGGACTAGCGGGAGGGCCTACAATGAGCAGTTCTTC	CASSLEGTSGRAYNEQFF
.	TRBD2	TRBJ2-1	TRBV4-1	TGCGCCAGCAGCCAATATAGCGGGAGGGCCTCGGCGGATGAGCAGTTCTTC	CASSQYSGRASADEQFF
.	.	TRBJ1-5	TRBV7-8	TGTGCCAGCAGCTTAGAAATTCGGGGCGCCGATCAGCCCCAGCATTTT	CASSLEIRGADQPQHF
few	.	TRBJ2-3	TRBV20-1	TGCAGTGCCATGGGGGCAGATACGCAGTATTTT	CSAMGADTQYF
many	.	TRBJ2-3	TRBV12-3/TRBV12-4	TGTGCCAGCAGTTTAGCGGGGACCACAGATACGCAGTATTTT	CASSLAGTTDTQYF
.	TRBD2	TRBJ2-1	TRBV18	TGTGCCAGCTCACCACCGACGGGAGGAAGAAATGAGCAGTTCTTC	CASSPPTGGRNEQFF
.	.	TRBJ1-1	TRBV19	TGTGCCAGTAGTAAGTACAGGACGAACACTGAAGCTTTCTTT	CASSKYRTNTEAFF
.	.	TRBJ2-3	TRBV7-9	TGTGCCAGCAGCCTACCCCCAGGCAGGGATACGCAGTATTTT	CASSLPPGRDTQYF
few	.	TRBJ2-7	TRBV4-1	TGCGCCAGCAGCCAAGGGGGCTATCCCTACGAGCAGTACTTC	CASSQGGYPYEQYF
.	.	TRBJ2-5	TRBV4-1	TGCGCCAGCAGCCAAGAAGATGGAGTACAAGAGACCCAGTACTTC	CASSQEDGVQETQYF
few	TRBD1	TRBJ2-1	TRBV6-1	TGTGCGAATTCGCCCAGGGGGCAAAATGAGCAGTTCTTC	CANSPRGQNEQFF
.	.	TRBJ1-4	TRBV6-8	TGTGCCAGCAGTTACTCGTTTACCGGGGAGGAACTGTTTTTT	CASSYSFTGEELFF
.	.	TRBJ1-1	TRBV28	TGTGCTGCCCAAGGGAGGGATCGGATTGAAGCTTTCTTT	CAAQGRDRIEAFF
.	.	TRBJ2-6	TRBV6-6	TGTGCCACAGACGGAGCAAGAGGTAACTCTGGGGCCAACGTCCTGACTTTC	CATDGARGNSGANVLTF
.	.	TRBJ1-5	TRBV7-2	TGTGCCAGCAGTCCTCCGGGACACAGCAATCAGCCCCAGCATTTT	CASSPPGHSNQPQHF
.	TRBD2	TRBJ2-1	TRBV28	TGTGCCAGCAGTCCCTGGACTAGCGGGAGAAATGAGCAGTTCTTC	CASSPWTSGRNEQFF
few	.	TRBJ2-2	TRBV28	TGTGCCAGCAAAACCTGGCGGGAGAACACCGGGGAGCTGTTTTTT	CASKTWRENTGELFF
.	.	TRBJ1-4	TRBV4-1	TGCGCCAGCAGCCAAGGAAGGGGCCGGACTAAAAAACTGTTTTTT	CASSQGRGRTKKLFF
few	.	TRBJ1-2	TRBV11-3	TGTGCCAGCAGCTTTCGCCCCCTCCTCTATGGCTACACCTTC	CASSFRPLLYGYTF
few	.	TRBJ1-4	TRBV6-1	TGTGCCAGCAGTCCAGACAGGAGAAATGAAAAACTGTTTTTT	CASSPDRRNEKLFF
.	TRBD2	TRBJ2-2	TRBV11-2	TGTGCCAGCATTACTAGCGGGATAGTCGGGGAGCTGTTTTTT	CASITSGIVGELFF
.	.	TRBJ1-3	TRBV19	TGTGCCAGTAGTGACTTCTCTGGAAACACCATATATTTT	CASSDFSGNTIYF
.	TRBD1	TRBJ2-5	TRBV10-3	TGTGCCATCAGGGGACAGGGGGTAGGTCTCATGTCGGAGACCCAGTACTTC	CAIRGQGVGLMSETQYF
.	TRBD2	TRBJ2-7	TRBV27	TGTGCCAGCAGTTGGGGGGGGGGCTACGAGCAGTACTTC	CASSWGGGYEQYF
once	TRBD2	TRBJ2-1	TRBV6-2/TRBV6-3	TGTGCCAGCAGTCCCCTTCGGGTAGCGGGAGGGGTAGAGCAGTTCTTC	CASSPLRVAGGVEQFF
many	.	TRBJ2-1	TRBV19	TGTGCCAGTAGTTCCTCTAGCTGGAATGAGCAGTTCTTC	CASSSSSWNEQFF